Listed here are 18 T cell receptor beta chains from one sample, sequenced in a study of OX40 agonist ivuxolimab in advanced cancers. Generated by immunoSEQ multiplex PCR, the TCRdb table keeps only in-frame clones and is missing some. The profile shows 55,000 to 80,000 clones, 80% to 90% of them singletons. This specimen consisted of CD4+ or CD8+ T cells sorted from blood, obtained in a trial of the OX40 agonist ivuxolimab. Every receptor here comes from an adult with an advanced solid tumor such as melanoma, head and neck, liver or kidney cancer.

The V gene is TRBV10-3, the J gene TRBJ2-7; 8 positions agree with TRBD1. V lost 7 bases and J lost 2; bases outside the gene matches: 4. This CDR3 region has 13 residues. Germline assignment: CDR1 ENHRY and CDR2 SYGVKD. The CDR3 DNA sequence: TGTGCCATCAAAGGGACAGGTGCCTACGAGCAGTACTTC. Translated, it gives CAIKGTGAYEQYF.

As DNA, the CDR3 is TGTGCCACCGAAAGAGTTACGGGGCGGTCGACTGAAGCTTTCTTT. This codes for CATERVTGRSTEAFF. The chain joins TRBV15 to TRBJ1-1; weak D call: TRBD1 (5 bases). Deletions cut 8 bases from V and 5 bases from J, with 21 bases between. Per germline, CDR1 LNHNV and CDR2 YYDKDF (reference sequence). CDR3 length: 15 residues.

The chain uses TRBV6-1 and TRBJ1-1; no firm D call. CDR1 and CDR2 (germline): MNHNS, SASEGT. The CDR3 has 12 amino acids. The ends were cut back, 5 bases at V and 0 bases at J, with 4 bases in the middle. CDR3 sequence: CASSLVNTEAFF. In nucleotides, the CDR3 is TGTGCCAGCAGTCTCGTGAACACTGAAGCTTTCTTT.

This chain connects TRBV9 to TRBJ1-1; possible D gene TRBD1, 5 bases. The V gene's germline CDR1 is SGDLS and CDR2 YYNGEE. There are 14 residues in the CDR3. V was clipped by 2 bases and J by 1 base, with 9 bases between them. In DNA, the CDR3 is TGTGCCAGCAGCGTCGGCAGGGAGAACACTGAAGCTTTCTTT. It specifies CASSVGRENTEAFF.

This rearrangement joins TRBV5-5 to TRBJ2-7, with D perhaps assigned TRBD1 or TRBD2 (6 bases each). The V gene lost 7 bases and the J gene lost 0 bases, with 17 bases spanning the gap. Germline lookup yields CDR1 SGHKS and CDR2 YYEKEE (reference sequence). The CDR3 is 15 residues long. CDR3 in amino acids: CASRLLWGASYEQYF. The CDR3, as DNA: TGTGCCAGCCGGCTATTGTGGGGGGCCTCCTACGAGCAGTACTTC.

This clone qualifies as medium-sized (0.01 to 0.1%). V usage is TRBV7-9 and J usage is TRBJ2-7; D gene uncertain. The CDR3 consists of 11 residues. Germline values: CDR1 SEHNR, CDR2 FQNEAQ (reference sequence). V was pared by 1 base and J by 6 bases, with 4 bases between. The CDR3 protein is CASSLESEQYF. The CDR3 DNA reads TGTGCCAGCAGCTTAGAGAGCGAGCAGTACTTC.

CDR3 nucleotide sequence: TGTGCCAGCAGTTCTTCCTACGAGCAGTACTTC. Encoded protein: CASSSSYEQYF. The V and J genes are TRBV28 and TRBJ2-7; D is unresolved. Trimming left V 4 bases short and J 1 base short, with 2 bases between. The CDR3 has 11 amino acids. Germline values: CDR1 MDHEN, CDR2 SYDVKM.

This clone was detected only a few times. The chain combines TRBV28 with TRBJ1-5; TRBD1 matches at 8 bases. J lost 4 bases, V lost 3 bases, and 11 bases had no gene match. CDR1 is MDHEN, CDR2 SYDVKM, per germline. The CDR3 has 17 amino acids. CDR3 sequence: CASSFFGQGGNNQPQHF. The CDR3 nucleotides read TGTGCCAGCAGTTTTTTTGGACAGGGTGGGAATAATCAGCCCCAGCATTTT.

The V and J genes are TRBV7-8 and TRBJ1-2, with 9 bases that match TRBD1. V lost 1 base and J lost 3; bases outside the gene matches: 3. The CDR3 totals 15 residues. Germline V gene data show CDR1 as SGHVS and CDR2 as FQNEAQ. CDR3 sequence: CASSLGTGGDYGYTF. The CDR3 DNA is TGTGCCAGCAGCTTAGGTACAGGGGGCGACTATGGCTACACCTTC.

CDR3 in DNA: TGTGCCAGCAGCCAAGATCAGTTTCCTAACACTGAAGCTTTCTTT. This codes for CASSQDQFPNTEAFF. This chain joins TRBV4-2 and TRBJ1-1; D unresolved. Germline CDR1 reads LGHNA; CDR2 reads YNFKEQ. The CDR3 runs 15 residues. V was cut by 0 bases and J by 2 bases, with 10 bases left in between.

This clone occurred a few times. The chain recombines TRBV6-1 with TRBJ1-4; 8 bases fit TRBD1. J gave up 3 bases and V 4 bases, and 4 bases lay outside the gene matches. In germline, CDR1 is MNHNS, CDR2 SASEGT. The CDR3 is 15 residues long. The CDR3 bases are TGTGCCAGCAGTGCAGGGGGCGGAGCTAATGAAAAACTGTTTTTT. Its protein product is CASSAGGGANEKLFF.

This clone was detected only once. This chain connects TRBV13 to TRBJ1-1; 7 nucleotides line up with TRBD1. The CDR3 is 16 amino acids. CDR1 and CDR2 (germline): PRHDT, FYEKMQ (reference sequence). Trimming took 4 bases from V and 1 from J; bases not matched to a gene: 9. The CDR3: CASSYRQGRGNTEAFF. CDR3 bases: TGTGCCAGCAGCTACCGACAGGGCAGAGGGAACACTGAAGCTTTCTTT.

The chain employs TRBV10-3 and TRBJ2-2; 9 bases match TRBD1. The V segment lost 7 bases and the J segment 6 bases; nucleotides outside the gene matches: 3. Germline V gene data show CDR1 as ENHRY and CDR2 as SYGVKD. The CDR3 loop spans 13 amino acids. The CDR3 sequence: CAIKRTGAGELFF. The CDR3 DNA reads as TGTGCCATCAAGAGGACAGGGGCCGGGGAGCTGTTTTTT.

The V and J genes are TRBV19 and TRBJ2-7, with 7 nucleotides matching TRBD2. This CDR3 region has 15 residues. V was pared by 2 bases and J by 0 bases, with 4 bases of the junction left unmatched. CDR1 is LNHDA, CDR2 SQIVND, per germline (reference sequence). The CDR3 region has the DNA TGTGCCAGTAGTATAATGCTAGCGGCCTCCTACGAGCAGTACTTC. Its protein product is CASSIMLAASYEQYF.

The genes are TRBV5-5 and TRBJ2-2; 8 bases align to TRBD1. Per germline, CDR1 SGHKS and CDR2 YYEKEE (reference sequence). V shed 2 bases, J shed 7 bases, and the junction held 10 bases outside the gene matches. The CDR3 has 16 residues. As DNA, the CDR3 is TGTGCCAGCAGCTTCCCGGGGACAGGCATGAGCGGGGAGCTGTTTTTT. Translated, it gives CASSFPGTGMSGELFF.

The rearrangement joins TRBV29-1 to TRBJ2-1; 10 positions agree with TRBD2. The CDR3 loop spans 15 amino acids. Looked up from germline, CDR1 is SQVTM and CDR2 is ANQGSEA. V was pared by 8 bases and J by 9 bases, with 16 bases of the junction left unmatched. For the CDR3, the DNA is TGCAGCCCTAAGGAAACTAGCGGGGCCCAAGGTGAGCAGTTCTTC. It is translated as CSPKETSGAQGEQFF.

The rearrangement uses TRBV11-2 and TRBJ1-5; D remains ambiguous. The CDR3 extends over 15 amino acids. CDR1 SGHAT and CDR2 FQNNGV come from the germline V gene. The V and J ends lost 1 base and 1 base respectively, with 8 bases between them. CDR3 in DNA: TGTGCCAGCAGCTTAGCCCCCAAGAGCAATCAGCCCCAGCATTTT. This codes for CASSLAPKSNQPQHF.

The V and J genes are TRBV19 and TRBJ1-4; D ambiguous. Between the trimmed V and J ends, which lost 8 bases and 4 bases, there was a span of 20 bases. The CDR3 contains 16 residues. The V gene's germline CDR1 is LNHDA and CDR2 SQIVND (reference sequence). For the CDR3, the DNA is TGTGCCAGTGCCCGGAGTTGGGCCTCTTTTAATGAAAAACTGTTTTTT. Encoded protein: CASARSWASFNEKLFF.